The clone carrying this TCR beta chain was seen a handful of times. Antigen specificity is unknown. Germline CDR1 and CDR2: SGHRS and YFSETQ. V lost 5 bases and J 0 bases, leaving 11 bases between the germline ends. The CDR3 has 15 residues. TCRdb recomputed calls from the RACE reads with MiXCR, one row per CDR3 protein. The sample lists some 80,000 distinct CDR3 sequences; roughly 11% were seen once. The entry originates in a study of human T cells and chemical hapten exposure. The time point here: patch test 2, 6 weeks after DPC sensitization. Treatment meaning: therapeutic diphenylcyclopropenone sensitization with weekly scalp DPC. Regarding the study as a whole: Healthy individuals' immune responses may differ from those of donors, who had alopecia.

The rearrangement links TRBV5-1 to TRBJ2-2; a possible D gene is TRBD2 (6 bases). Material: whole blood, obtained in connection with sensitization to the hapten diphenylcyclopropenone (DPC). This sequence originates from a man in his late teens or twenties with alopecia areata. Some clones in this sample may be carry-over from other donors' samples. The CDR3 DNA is TGCGCCAGCAGGGCGGGGCTAGCGAACACCGGGGAGCTGTTTTTT. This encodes CASRAGLANTGELFF.